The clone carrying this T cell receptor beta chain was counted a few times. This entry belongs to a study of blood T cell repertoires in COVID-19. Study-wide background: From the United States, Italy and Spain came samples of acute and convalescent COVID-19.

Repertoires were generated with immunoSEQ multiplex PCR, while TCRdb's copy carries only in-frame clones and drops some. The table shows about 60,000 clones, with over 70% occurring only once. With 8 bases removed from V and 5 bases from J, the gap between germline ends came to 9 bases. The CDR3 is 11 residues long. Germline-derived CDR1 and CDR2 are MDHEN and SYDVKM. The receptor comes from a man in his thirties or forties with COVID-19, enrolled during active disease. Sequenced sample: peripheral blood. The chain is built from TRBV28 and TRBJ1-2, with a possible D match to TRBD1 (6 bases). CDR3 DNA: TGTGCCAGCGGCACAGGGTATGGCTACACCTTC. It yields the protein CASGTGYGYTF.